The 8 T cell receptor beta chains in this list originate from one sample, sequenced in a study of blood T cell repertoires in COVID-19. Method: immunoSEQ multiplex PCR; TCRdb's copy keeps in-frame clones and lacks some. The table includes around 250,000 clones, 70% to 90% detected once. Sequencing was performed on PBMCs or T cells enriched from blood (not recorded which). Receptors originate from a man between 18 and 29 years old who had recovered from COVID-19.

This chain joins TRBV5-1 and TRBJ2-5; 7 bases align to TRBD2. Germline trimming cut 0 bases from V and 2 bases from J; bases unmatched to any gene: 7. From germline, CDR1 is SGHRS and CDR2 YFSETQ. This CDR3 spans 16 amino acids. CDR3 in amino acids: CASSLAGVGGQETQYF. In DNA form, the CDR3 reads TGCGCCAGCAGCTTGGCCGGAGTGGGAGGGCAAGAGACCCAGTACTTC. Complete variable domain (other parts from reference TRBV5-1 and TRBJ2-5): KAGVTQTPRYLIKTRGQQVTLSCSPISGHRSVSWYQQTPGQGLQFLFEYFSETQRNKGNFPGRFSGRQFSNSRSEMNVSTLELGDSALYLCASSLAGVGGQETQYFGPGTRLLVL.

This clone was detected only once. V gene TRBV27 combines with J gene TRBJ1-2; D is unresolved. V was pared by 4 bases and J by 8 bases, with 14 bases between. CDR1 and CDR2 (germline): MNHEY, SMNVEV (reference sequence). The CDR3 runs to 13 residues. This CDR3 reads CASSYEGRGGYTF. The DNA for the CDR3 is TGTGCCAGCAGTTACGAGGGAAGAGGAGGCTACACCTTC.

V and J are TRBV3-1 (or the pseudogene TRBV3-2) and TRBJ1-2; TRBD1 might be the D (6 bases). V gave up 6 bases and J gave up 6 bases, with 17 bases separating them. Germline CDR1 and CDR2: LGHDT and YNNKEL (reference sequence). CDR3 length equals 14 residues. The CDR3 is CASSPPGGANGYTF. The CDR3 DNA follows: TGTGCCAGCAGTCCTCCGGGGGGCGCTAATGGCTACACCTTC.

Remarks on this clone: The junction differs from germline at one of its ends, possibly a read error. J is TRBJ2-3 and V is TRBV4-2; TRBD2 matches 13 bases. The CDR3 consists of 16 residues. Per germline, CDR1 LGHNA and CDR2 YNFKEQ. DNA for the CDR3: TGTGCCAGCAGCCAAGGACTAGCGGGAGGCACGGATACGCAGTATTTT. It translates to CASSQGLAGGTDTQYF.

This chain links TRBV2 with TRBJ1-2; possible D gene TRBD1, 5 bases. Germline V gene sequence: CDR1 SNHLY, CDR2 FYNNEI. The CDR3 covers 14 residues. V was trimmed by 3 bases and J by 3 bases, leaving 11 bases between them. This CDR3 reads CASSEGRDYYGYTF. CDR3 in DNA: TGTGCCAGCAGTGAGGGCAGGGACTACTATGGCTACACCTTC.

The chain uses TRBV14 and TRBJ2-5, with D tentatively TRBD2 (7 bases). Germline lookup yields CDR1 SGHDN and CDR2 FVKESK. V lost 5 bases, J lost 1 base, and 11 bases lay in between. The CDR3 contains 14 residues. Written as DNA, the CDR3 is TGTGCCAGCAGCGTGGGGGGGGCCCAAGAGACCCAGTACTTC. Its translation: CASSVGGAQETQYF. The variable domain in full, completed from reference TRBV14 and TRBJ2-5, reads EAGVTQFPSHSVIEKGQTVTLRCDPISGHDNLYWYRRVMGKEIKFLLHFVKESKQDESGMPNNRFLAERTGGTYSTLKVQPAELEDSGVYFCASSVGGAQETQYFGPGTRLLVL.

The J gene is TRBJ1-6, the V gene TRBV19, with D perhaps TRBD1 (5 bases). Per germline, CDR1 LNHDA and CDR2 SQIVND (reference sequence). This CDR3 region has 13 residues. Trimming shortened V by 9 bases and J by 9 bases, and 15 bases separated the two germline ends. The chain's CDR3 is CASQGDSASPLHF. CDR3 coding DNA: TGTGCCAGCCAAGGGGATAGTGCTTCACCCCTCCACTTT.

V gene TRBV28 combines with J gene TRBJ1-3; TRBD1 matches 9 bases. The J segment lost 0 bases and the V segment lost 6 bases, leaving 9 bases of the junction unmatched. CDR3 length: 17 amino acids. Germline CDR1 is MDHEN and CDR2 is SYDVKM. Here the CDR3 DNA reads TGTGCCAGCAGCATAACGGGACAGGGCCACTCTGGAAACACCATATATTTT. Its protein product is CASSITGQGHSGNTIYF.